The clone carrying this T cell receptor (beta chain) was observed a few times. Its antigen is undetermined. This specimen comes from a study of identical twins. Points from the study as a whole: Within twin pairs, the out-of-frame alpha sequences they shared showed excess low generation probability. High-abundance cord blood beta clonotypes had fewer insertions; memory repertoires showed none. The conclusions drew on cross-sectional statistical analysis instead of tracking the same donors.

The germline gives CDR1 DFQATT, CDR2 SNEGSKA (reference sequence). The length of the CDR3 is 14 residues. V shed 6 bases, J shed 9 bases, and the junction held 11 bases outside the gene matches. Carrying unique molecular identifiers, the cDNA also gained a universal primer site through template switching. A single record per CDR3 protein comes from TCRdb applying MiXCR to the 5' RACE reads. The table includes some 1,700,000 distinct CDR3 sequences, roughly 35% detected once. This receptor was taken from a newborn girl in good health. The source material was cord blood. J is TRBJ2-1 and V is TRBV20-1, with TRBD2 identical over 10 bases. In nucleotides, the CDR3 is TGCAGTGCGCCGACTAGCGGGTCCCTCGGTGAGCAGTTCTTC. It yields the protein CSAPTSGSLGEQFF.